This T cell receptor (beta chain) was retrieved from a study of T-cell reconstitution after alpha-beta-depleted transplantation in children. This sample's TCRbeta library carried unique molecular identifier barcodes. One entry per CDR3 protein, called by TCRdb with MiXCR from the PCR reads. The data show around 250,000 distinct CDR3 sequences, with more than 8% seen just once and roughly a tenth held by the top ten. The CDR3 loop spans 14 amino acids. CDR1 and CDR2 (germline): DFQATT, SNEGSKA (reference sequence). The V segment lost 3 bases and the J segment 6 bases; nucleotides outside the gene matches: 7.

The genes are TRBV20-1 and TRBJ2-1; 8 bases fit TRBD2. The source was PBMCs from the stem cell graft donor, collected from the stem cell graft. This clonotype originated in a human donor who donated a stem cell graft to a child with SCID. CDR3 sequence: CSARGGGTGNEQFF. The CDR3, as DNA: TGCAGTGCTAGGGGCGGGGGGACCGGCAATGAGCAGTTCTTC.